The sequence of this TCR beta chain was determined in a study of human T cells and chemical hapten exposure. Across the whole study: Diphenylcyclopropenone, dosed weekly to the scalp, was given to patients throughout the approximately 24-week study. Each patch test put 0.01% DPC on the upper back, and results were read at 6 days.

The CDR3 covers 12 residues. Germline-derived CDR1 and CDR2 are LGHDT and YNNKEL (reference sequence). V was shortened by 5 bases and J by 10 bases, with 13 bases between the two germline ends. Time point indicated: pre-sensitization, week 0. Treatment in this sample: therapeutic diphenylcyclopropenone sensitization with weekly scalp DPC. Each donor was an alopecia patient between 18 and 70 years of age who qualified for DPC. TCRdb reprocessed the RACE reads with MiXCR, giving one entry per CDR3 protein. The sample shows 85,000 to 100,000 distinct CDR3 sequences, roughly 10% of them seen only once. The clonotype originates from a woman in her fifties or sixties with alopecia areata. Some clones in this sample may be carry-over from other donors' samples. Sequences were derived from whole blood, sampled in connection with sensitization to the hapten diphenylcyclopropenone (DPC). This sequence joins TRBV3-1 and TRBJ2-3; D perhaps matches TRBD2 (5 bases). The CDR3 here is CASSGLLESQYF. CDR3 bases: TGTGCCAGCAGCGGCCTACTAGAATCGCAGTATTTT.